This T cell receptor beta chain was identified in a study of identical twins. This CDR3 is built from 19 residues. Per germline, CDR1 SGDLS and CDR2 YYNGEE. V lost 4 bases and J lost 3, with 28 bases in between. Template switching, a step in the protocol, added a universal primer site, and cDNA carried unique molecular identifiers. TCRdb reprocessed the 5' RACE reads with MiXCR, giving one entry per CDR3 protein. Here the sample spans under 250,000 distinct CDR3 sequences, around 10% being singletons. Broader study findings: The models systematically underestimated how much out-of-frame TCR alpha was shared in monozygotic twins. The abundant beta clonotypes from cord blood had fewer insertions, and memory repertoires had none of this. Conclusions were based on cross-sectional statistical analysis, without following the same donors.

This clonotype was seen a few times. The antigen is undetermined. V usage is TRBV9 and J usage is TRBJ2-5; TRBD2 is a possible D gene (6 bases). The sample taken for sequencing was memory (CD45RO+) T cells sorted from blood. The sequence was collected from a woman younger than 30 in good health. CDR3 loop: CASSSGGAVRGHRKETQYF. CDR3 DNA: TGTGCCAGCAGCTCAGGAGGGGCCGTACGCGGCCACAGGAAAGAGACCCAGTACTTC. Full variable domain (outside the CDR3, taken from reference TRBV9 and TRBJ2-5): DSGVTQTPKHLITATGQRVTLRCSPRSGDLSVYWYQQSLDQGLQFLIQYYNGEERAKGNILERFSAQQFPDLHSELNLSSLELGDSALYFCASSSGGAVRGHRKETQYFGPGTRLLVL.